This T cell receptor beta chain was documented in a study of response to subunit inactivated influenza vaccine. One entry per CDR3 protein results from TCRdb running MiXCR on the RT-PCR reads. Of approximately 680,000 distinct CDR3 sequences listed, around 16% are singletons. Findings of the study overall: It was the authors' suggestion that each seasonal influenza vaccination recruits few new T cells.

The CDR3 contains 12 residues. Trimming pared 3 bases from V and 6 bases from J, leaving 11 bases between. Germline CDR1 and CDR2: DFQATT and SNEGSKA (reference sequence). Remarks on this clonotype: Antigen specificity is unknown.

The chain couples TRBV20-1 to TRBJ1-2; no firm D call. The source is a man between 50 and 59 years old who received an inactivated influenza vaccine. Sequencing used PBMCs from blood, obtained roughly 13 days after vaccination. The CDR3 DNA is TGCAGTGCTAGTCGGGGTGGCGATGGCTACACCTTC. Its protein product is CSASRGGDGYTF.